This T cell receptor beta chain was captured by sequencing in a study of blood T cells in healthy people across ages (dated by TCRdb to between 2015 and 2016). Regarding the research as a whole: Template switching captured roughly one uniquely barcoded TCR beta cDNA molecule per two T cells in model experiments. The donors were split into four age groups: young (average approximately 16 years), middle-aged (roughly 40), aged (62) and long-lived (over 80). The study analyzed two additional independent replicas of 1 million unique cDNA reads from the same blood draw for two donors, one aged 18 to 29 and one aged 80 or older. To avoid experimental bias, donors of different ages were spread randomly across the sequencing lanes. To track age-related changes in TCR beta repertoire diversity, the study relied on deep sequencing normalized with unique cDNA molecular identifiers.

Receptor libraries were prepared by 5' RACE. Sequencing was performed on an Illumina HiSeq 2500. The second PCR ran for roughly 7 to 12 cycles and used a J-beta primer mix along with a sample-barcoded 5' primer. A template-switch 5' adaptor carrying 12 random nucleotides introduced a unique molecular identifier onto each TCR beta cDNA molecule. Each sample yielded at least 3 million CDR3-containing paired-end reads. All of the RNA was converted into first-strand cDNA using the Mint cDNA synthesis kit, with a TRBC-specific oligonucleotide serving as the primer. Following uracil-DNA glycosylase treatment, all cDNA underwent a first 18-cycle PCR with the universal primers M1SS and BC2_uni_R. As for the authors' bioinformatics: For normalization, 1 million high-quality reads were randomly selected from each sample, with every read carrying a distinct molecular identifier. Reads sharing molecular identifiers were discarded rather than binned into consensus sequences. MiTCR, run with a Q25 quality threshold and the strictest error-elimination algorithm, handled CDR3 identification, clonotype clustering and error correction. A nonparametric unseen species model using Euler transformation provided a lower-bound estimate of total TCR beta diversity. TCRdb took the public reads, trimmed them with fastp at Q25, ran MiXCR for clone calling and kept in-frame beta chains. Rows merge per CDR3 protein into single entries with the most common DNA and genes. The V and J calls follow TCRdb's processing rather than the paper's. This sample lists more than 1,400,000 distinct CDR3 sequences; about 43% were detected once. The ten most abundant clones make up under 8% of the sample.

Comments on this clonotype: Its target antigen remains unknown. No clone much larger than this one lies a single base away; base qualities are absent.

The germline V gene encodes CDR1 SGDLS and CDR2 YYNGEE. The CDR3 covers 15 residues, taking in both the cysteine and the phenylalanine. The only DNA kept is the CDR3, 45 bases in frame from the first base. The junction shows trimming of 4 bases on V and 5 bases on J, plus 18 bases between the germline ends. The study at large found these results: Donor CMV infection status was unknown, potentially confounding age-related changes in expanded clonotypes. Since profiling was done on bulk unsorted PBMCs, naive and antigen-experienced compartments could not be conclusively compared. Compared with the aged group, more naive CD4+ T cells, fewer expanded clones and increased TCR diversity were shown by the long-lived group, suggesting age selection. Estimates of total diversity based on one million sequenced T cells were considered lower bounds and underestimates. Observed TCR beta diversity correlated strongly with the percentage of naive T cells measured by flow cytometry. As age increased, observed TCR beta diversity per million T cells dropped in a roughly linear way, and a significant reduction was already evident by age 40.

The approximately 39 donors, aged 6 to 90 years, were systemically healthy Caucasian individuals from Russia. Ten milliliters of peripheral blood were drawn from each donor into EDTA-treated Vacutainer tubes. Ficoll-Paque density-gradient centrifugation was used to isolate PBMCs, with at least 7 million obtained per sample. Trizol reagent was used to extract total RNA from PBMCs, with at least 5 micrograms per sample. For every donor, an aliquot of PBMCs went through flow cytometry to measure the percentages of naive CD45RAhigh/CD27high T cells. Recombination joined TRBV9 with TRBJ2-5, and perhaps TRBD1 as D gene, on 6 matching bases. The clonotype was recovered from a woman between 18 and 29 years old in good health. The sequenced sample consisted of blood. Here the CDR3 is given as CASSLRTQGLETQYF. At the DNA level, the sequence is TGTGCCAGCAGCCTACGGACCCAGGGGTTGGAGACCCAGTACTTC. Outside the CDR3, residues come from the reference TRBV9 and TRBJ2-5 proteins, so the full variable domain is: DSGVTQTPKHLITATGQRVTLRCSPRSGDLSVYWYQQSLDQGLQFLIQYYNGEERAKGNILERFSAQQFPDLHSELNLSSLELGDSALYFCASSLRTQGLETQYFGPGTRLLVL.